The 9 T cell receptor beta chains in this list originate from one sample, sequenced in a study of Graves' ophthalmopathy and Graves' hyperthyroidism. Scientists amplified the TCR beta CDR3 regions from RNA transcripts. HTBI-primed first-round RT-PCR preceded second-round multiplex PCR. TCRdb re-derived calls from the multiplex PCR reads in MiXCR, one entry per CDR3 protein. The sample holds around 670,000 distinct CDR3 sequences, 40% seen once. The sequenced sample was peripheral blood. Receptor source: an adult man with Graves' ophthalmopathy.

In DNA, the CDR3 is TGTGCCAGCAGCCCGGGACTAGCGATCGAGCAGTACTTC. This encodes CASSPGLAIEQYF. The V gene is TRBV11-2, the J gene TRBJ2-7; 10 bases align to TRBD2. Losses at the gene ends were 5 bases for V and 6 bases for J; bases not matched to a gene: 4. CDR1 is SGHAT and CDR2 is FQNNGV in the germline V gene. The CDR3 length is 13 residues.

The gene calls are TRBV20-1 and TRBJ2-2; 9 bases line up with TRBD2. The CDR3 spans 20 residues. The V gene end was trimmed by 0 bases and the J gene end by 0 bases; junction bases not matched to a gene: 14. The germline V gene has CDR1 DFQATT and CDR2 SNEGSKA (reference sequence). CDR3: CSARDAASGDYRANTGELFF. The CDR3 coding sequence is TGCAGTGCTAGAGACGCGGCTAGCGGGGACTATAGAGCGAACACCGGGGAGCTGTTTTTT.

The chain recombines TRBV2 with TRBJ1-6, with TRBD1 matching 7 bases. The CDR3 runs to 14 residues. CDR1 and CDR2 (germline): SNHLY, FYNNEI. The junction had 10 bases not matched to a gene; V was cut back by 6 bases and J by 11 bases. Here the CDR3 reads CASSQFAGTAPLHF. The DNA for the CDR3 is TGTGCCAGCAGCCAATTCGCCGGGACAGCACCCCTCCACTTT.

Many counts were recorded for this clonotype. CDR3 DNA sequence: TGTGCCATCAGTGACGGGGTGGGCAATCAGCCCCAGCATTTT. This gives the protein CAISDGVGNQPQHF. The chain joins TRBV10-3 to TRBJ1-5; D gene uncertain. Germline-derived CDR1 and CDR2 are ENHRY and SYGVKD. The CDR3 length is 14 residues. Trimming cost V 3 bases and J 2 bases, with 8 bases left between them.

The chain's CDR3 is CASSSRRTPYEQYF. CDR3 sequence (DNA): TGTGCCAGCAGCTCCCGCCGGACACCTTACGAGCAGTACTTC. V usage is TRBV5-4 and J usage is TRBJ2-7, with a weak D call TRBD1 (5 bases). Germline V CDR1 and CDR2: SGHNT, YYREEE (reference sequence). Trimming stripped 3 bases from V and 4 bases from J, with 14 bases between. This CDR3 is built from 14 residues.

This clonotype has at least ten counts. The chain carries TRBV7-9 and TRBJ2-7, with D perhaps TRBD1 or TRBD2 (5 bases each). V was trimmed by 6 bases and J by 7 bases, leaving 25 bases between them. Germline V gene lookup returns CDR1 SEHNR and CDR2 FQNEAQ (reference sequence). There are 16 residues in the CDR3. This CDR3 is CASSSISGTRLGEQYF. Written as DNA, the CDR3 is TGTGCCAGCAGTTCCATCTCCGGGACCAGACTTGGAGAGCAGTACTTC.

V usage is TRBV30 and J usage is TRBJ1-1; D remains ambiguous. The germline CDR1 and CDR2 sequences are GTSNPN and SVGIG (reference sequence). V shed 5 bases and J shed 4 bases, with 14 bases lying between them. CDR3 length equals 13 residues. CDR3 sequence reads: CAWADPGGTEAFF. For the CDR3, the DNA is TGTGCCTGGGCTGACCCTGGCGGCACTGAAGCTTTCTTT.

This clonotype was picked up many times. A junction boundary mismatches the germline segment, possibly from a read error. CDR3 nucleotides: TGTGCCAGCAGGGTTTCAGATCAGCCCCAGCATTTT. It yields the protein CASRVSDQPQHF. The chain carries TRBV10-2 and TRBJ1-5; possibly TRBD1 for D (5 bases). There are 12 residues in the CDR3. Germline CDR1 reads WSHSY; CDR2 reads SAAADI.

This rearrangement joins TRBV20-1 to TRBJ1-1; D remains unclear. Germline CDR1 and CDR2: DFQATT and SNEGSKA (reference sequence). This CDR3 comprises 12 residues. Trimming removed 1 base at V and 5 bases at J, with 8 bases between. The CDR3 DNA reads TGCAGTGCTAGAGGGGATCGGACTGAAGCTTTCTTT. Protein sequence: CSARGDRTEAFF.